This is a list of T cell receptor beta chains from one sample in a study of molecular identifiers for immune sequencing clone quantification. TCRdb processed the PCR reads anew with MiXCR; each CDR3 protein has one entry. The sample consists of under 600,000 distinct CDR3 sequences, 25% of them appearing once. The source material was naive CD8+ T cells from blood, with Jurkat cell RNA spiked in. These receptors originate from a human donor in good health. Some libraries in this study had Jurkat cell RNA spiked in. Both conserved end residues are part of each CDR3. Each record gives: CDR3 protein, CDR3 DNA, D gene, clone size, V gene, J gene. A D gene is named only where the DNA matches it firmly. The size field is filled for only some rows; it gives once, few, many or a size class.

CASSVAGAYEQYF	TGTGCCAGCAGCGTAGCGGGGGCCTACGAGCAGTACTTC	TRBD2	many	TRBV3-1	TRBJ2-7
CAWSLRDRAIPQETQYF	TGTGCCTGGAGCCTGCGGGACAGGGCCATCCCCCAAGAGACCCAGTACTTC	TRBD1	many	TRBV30	TRBJ2-5
CSAGEGGSINGRDYEQYF	TGCAGTGCTGGAGAGGGGGGGTCGATAAACGGGAGGGACTACGAGCAGTACTTC	TRBD2	-	TRBV20-1	TRBJ2-7
CASSRGTASYNEQFF	TGTGCCAGCAGCCGTGGGACAGCCTCCTACAATGAGCAGTTCTTC	TRBD1	few	TRBV6-5	TRBJ2-1
CASSLSLAGVTGELFF	TGTGCCAGCAGCTTGTCGCTAGCGGGTGTGACGGGGGAGCTGTTTTTT	TRBD2	-	TRBV5-4	TRBJ2-2
CASSFPGGDEQYF	TGTGCCAGCAGTTTTCCGGGGGGAGACGAGCAGTACTTC	TRBD2	many	TRBV28	TRBJ2-7
CASSLAGGPGEQYF	TGTGCCAGCAGCCTAGCGGGAGGGCCCGGCGAGCAGTACTTC	TRBD2	many	TRBV5-4	TRBJ2-7
CARNFGRPGELFF	TGTGCCCGCAATTTCGGGCGCCCCGGGGAGCTGTTTTTT	-	-	TRBV27	TRBJ2-2
CASSPTPAAISYNEQFF	TGTGCCAGCAGCCCTACCCCTGCAGCGATCTCCTACAATGAGCAGTTCTTC	-	few	TRBV7-2	TRBJ2-1
CASSPRDRVLETQYF	TGTGCCAGCAGCCCCCGGGACAGGGTCCTCGAGACCCAGTACTTC	TRBD1	-	TRBV9	TRBJ2-5
CSASDGTSGQETQYF	TGCAGTGCTAGTGATGGAACTAGCGGACAAGAGACCCAGTACTTC	TRBD2	-	TRBV20-1	TRBJ2-5
CASSFTSGSARSTDTQYF	TGTGCCAGCAGTTTTACTAGCGGGAGTGCCCGTAGCACAGATACGCAGTATTTT	TRBD2	-	TRBV6-2/TRBV6-3	TRBJ2-3
CSVVPSGTRQTGELFF	TGCAGCGTTGTCCCTTCCGGGACACGACAGACCGGGGAGCTGTTTTTT	-	many	TRBV29-1	TRBJ2-2
CASSRLGHTGELFF	TGTGCCAGCAGTAGACTAGGCCACACCGGGGAGCTGTTTTTT	-	few	TRBV27	TRBJ2-2
CASGLSYYEQYF	TGTGCTAGTGGTTTGTCCTACTACGAGCAGTACTTC	-	few	TRBV12-5	TRBJ2-7
CASSPGLAERYEQYF	TGTGCCAGCAGTCCCGGACTAGCGGAGCGCTACGAGCAGTACTTC	TRBD2	-	TRBV6-2/TRBV6-3	TRBJ2-7
CASSGTENIQYF	TGTGCCAGCAGCGGGACAGAAAACATTCAGTACTTC	TRBD1	many	TRBV6-2/TRBV6-3	TRBJ2-4
CASSYSPSTDTQYF	TGTGCCAGCAGTTATAGTCCTAGCACAGATACGCAGTATTTT	-	many	TRBV6-5	TRBJ2-3
CSARDGGAGANVLTF	TGCAGTGCTAGAGATGGGGGGGCCGGGGCCAACGTCCTGACTTTC	-	few	TRBV20-1	TRBJ2-6
CASSQEFGGTYEQYF	TGCGCCAGCAGCCAAGAATTCGGGGGGACCTACGAGCAGTACTTC	TRBD2	few	TRBV4-3	TRBJ2-7
CASSAETNTGELFF	TGTGCCAGCAGCGCCGAAACGAACACCGGGGAGCTGTTTTTT	-	-	TRBV5-6	TRBJ2-2
CATQRDRGPGSNQPQHF	TGTGCCACCCAGCGGGACAGGGGGCCGGGTAGCAATCAGCCCCAGCATTTT	TRBD1	-	TRBV2	TRBJ1-5
CASSAPLVASYEQYF	TGTGCCAGCAGCGCCCCACTAGTTGCTTCCTACGAGCAGTACTTC	-	-	TRBV5-3	TRBJ2-7
CAWSRGSVNTEAFF	TGTGCCTGGAGTCGGGGATCAGTGAACACTGAAGCTTTCTTT	-	-	TRBV30	TRBJ1-1
CASSEWEGGQPQHF	TGTGCCAGCAGTGAATGGGAGGGAGGTCAGCCCCAGCATTTT	-	few	TRBV6-1	TRBJ1-5
CASSLTEILISGANVLTF	TGCGCCAGCAGCTTGACAGAAATTCTCATCTCTGGGGCCAACGTCCTGACTTTC	-	many	TRBV5-1	TRBJ2-6
CASSTIDRGNQPQHF	TGTGCCAGTAGCACCATTGACAGGGGCAATCAGCCCCAGCATTTT	TRBD1	-	TRBV19	TRBJ1-5
CASSLGSHYTDTQYF	TGTGCCAGCAGCTTAGGATCACACTACACAGATACGCAGTATTTT	-	-	TRBV7-7	TRBJ2-3
CASSQEEGPGSYEQYF	TGCGCCAGCAGCCAAGAAGAGGGGCCGGGGTCCTACGAGCAGTACTTC	-	few	TRBV4-3	TRBJ2-7
CATSDLRLGDRGMETQYF	TGTGCCACCAGTGATTTGCGTTTAGGGGACAGGGGGATGGAGACCCAGTACTTC	TRBD1	-	TRBV24-1	TRBJ2-5
CSAVRVGGGRAGELFF	TGCAGTGCCGTGAGAGTGGGGGGGGGAAGGGCCGGGGAGCTGTTTTTT	TRBD2	few	TRBV20-1	TRBJ2-2
CASSLFESSYEQYF	TGTGCCAGCAGCTTGTTCGAGAGCTCCTACGAGCAGTACTTC	-	-	TRBV5-5	TRBJ2-7
CASSPDRGLALNTEAFF	TGTGCCAGCAGCCCAGACAGGGGGCTGGCCCTGAACACTGAAGCTTTCTTT	TRBD1	many	TRBV28	TRBJ1-1